These 8 T cell receptor beta chains were sequenced from one sample in a study of blood T cell repertoires in COVID-19. The table came from immunoSEQ multiplex PCR; TCRdb's copy has only in-frame clones and leaves some out. The sample lists about 320,000 clones, about 89% occurring once. Source material: PBMCs or T cells enriched from blood (not recorded which). Receptors were obtained from a man between 60 and 70 years old who had recovered from COVID-19.

The chain combines TRBV15 with TRBJ2-5; 12 bases fit TRBD1. V trimming: 2 bases; J trimming: 4 bases; junction bases outside the gene matches: 5. The CDR3 totals 16 residues. The germline gives CDR1 LNHNV, CDR2 YYDKDF (reference sequence). Written as DNA, the CDR3 is TGTGCCACCAGCAGACCGGGACAGGGGGCCTCAGAGACCCAGTACTTC. Translated: CATSRPGQGASETQYF.

The chain uses TRBV6-6 and TRBJ1-6; 7 nucleotides line up with TRBD1. The germline V gene has CDR1 MNHNY and CDR2 SVGAGI (reference sequence). V lost 6 bases, J lost 9 bases, and 14 bases stayed unmatched. The CDR3 loop spans 16 amino acids. CDR3 in amino acids: CASSYNPGKGASPLHF. Written as DNA, the CDR3 is TGTGCCAGCAGCTACAACCCAGGGAAGGGGGCTTCACCCCTCCACTTT.

CDR3 sequence: CASSLQGAKGRTF. As DNA, the CDR3 is TGTGCCAGCAGTTTACAGGGGGCAAAAGGGCGCACCTTC. This chain links TRBV28 with TRBJ1-2, with 8 bases that match TRBD1. Germline lookup yields CDR1 MDHEN and CDR2 SYDVKM. With 2 bases clipped from V and 13 bases from J, the junction kept 9 bases outside the gene matches. The CDR3 is 13 amino acids.

The chain joins TRBV7-3 to TRBJ2-1; TRBD2 is a possible D gene (6 bases). The CDR3 has 13 residues. V was shortened by 0 bases and J by 10 bases, with 10 bases between the two germline ends. Germline CDR1 SGHTA, CDR2 FQGTGA. The CDR3, as DNA: TGTGCCAGCAGCTTAACGTGGCGGGACGAGCAGTTCTTC. It translates to CASSLTWRDEQFF.

The chain employs TRBV6-5 and TRBJ2-7, with TRBD1 matching 7 bases. CDR1 and CDR2 from the germline V gene are MNHEY and SVGAGI. There are 15 residues in the CDR3. The V gene end was trimmed by 6 bases and the J gene end by 8 bases; junction bases not matched to a gene: 16. DNA for the CDR3: TGTGCCAGCAGCGATACAGGGGCGCCTTACATCCAGCAGTACTTC. It yields the protein CASSDTGAPYIQQYF.

The V and J genes are TRBV4-3 and TRBJ2-2; the match to TRBD2 covers 9 bases. The CDR3 spans 18 residues. V was pared by 1 base and J by 0 bases, with 6 bases of the junction left unmatched. In germline, CDR1 is LGHNA, CDR2 YSLEER. CDR3 DNA sequence: TGCGCCAGCAGCCAAGTGGGACTAGCTGATTCGAACACCGGGGAGCTGTTTTTT. This translates into CASSQVGLADSNTGELFF.

The chain employs TRBV5-1 and TRBJ1-2, with TRBD1 matching 11 bases. This CDR3 contains 17 residues. J was trimmed by 7 bases and V by 1 base; bases with no gene match: 12. Per the germline V gene, CDR1 is SGHRS and CDR2 is YFSETQ. The CDR3 DNA reads as TGCGCCAGCAGCTTGTTCGGTAACGGACAGGGGGCTGGTGGCTACACCTTC. As protein: CASSLFGNGQGAGGYTF.

This CDR3 reads CASRSTGTESFTKQYF. As DNA, the CDR3 is TGTGCCAGCAGATCAACCGGGACAGAGAGCTTTACGAAGCAGTACTTC. This chain links TRBV11-1 with TRBJ2-7, with TRBD1 identical over 7 bases. V lost 6 bases, J lost 8 bases, and 19 bases stayed unmatched. Per germline, CDR1 SGHAT and CDR2 FQDESV (reference sequence). The CDR3 spans 16 residues.